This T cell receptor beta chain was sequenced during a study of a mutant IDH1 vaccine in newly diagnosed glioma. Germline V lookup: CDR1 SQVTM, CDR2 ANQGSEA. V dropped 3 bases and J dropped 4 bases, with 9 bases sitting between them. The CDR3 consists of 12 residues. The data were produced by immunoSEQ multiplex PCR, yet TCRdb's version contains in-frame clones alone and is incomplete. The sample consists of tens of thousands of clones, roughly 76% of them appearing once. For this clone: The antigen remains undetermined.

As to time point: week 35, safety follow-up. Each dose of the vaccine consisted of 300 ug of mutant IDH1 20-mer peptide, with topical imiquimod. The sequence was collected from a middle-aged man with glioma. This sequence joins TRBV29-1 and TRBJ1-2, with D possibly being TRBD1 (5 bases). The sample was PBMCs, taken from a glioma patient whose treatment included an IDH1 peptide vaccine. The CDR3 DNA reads TGCAGCGTTGATCAGGGTTCCTATGGCTACACCTTC. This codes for CSVDQGSYGYTF.